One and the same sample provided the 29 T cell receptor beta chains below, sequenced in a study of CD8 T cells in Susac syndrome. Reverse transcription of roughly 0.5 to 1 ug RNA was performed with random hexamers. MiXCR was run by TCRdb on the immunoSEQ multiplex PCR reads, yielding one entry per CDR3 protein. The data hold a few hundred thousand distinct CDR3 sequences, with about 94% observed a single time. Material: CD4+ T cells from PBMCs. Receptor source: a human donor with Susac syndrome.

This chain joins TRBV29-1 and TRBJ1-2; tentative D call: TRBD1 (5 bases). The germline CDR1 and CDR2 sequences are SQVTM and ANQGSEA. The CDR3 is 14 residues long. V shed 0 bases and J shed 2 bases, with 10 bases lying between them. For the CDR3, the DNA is TGCAGCGTTGAAGATTCTGGGACGAACTATGGCTACACCTTC. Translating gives CSVEDSGTNYGYTF.

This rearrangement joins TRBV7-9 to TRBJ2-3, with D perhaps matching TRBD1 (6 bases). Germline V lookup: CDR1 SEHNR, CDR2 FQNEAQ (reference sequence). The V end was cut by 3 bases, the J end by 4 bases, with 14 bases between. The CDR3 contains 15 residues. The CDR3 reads CASSFSGGVADTQYF. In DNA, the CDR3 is TGTGCCAGCAGCTTTAGTGGGGGCGTAGCAGATACGCAGTATTTT.

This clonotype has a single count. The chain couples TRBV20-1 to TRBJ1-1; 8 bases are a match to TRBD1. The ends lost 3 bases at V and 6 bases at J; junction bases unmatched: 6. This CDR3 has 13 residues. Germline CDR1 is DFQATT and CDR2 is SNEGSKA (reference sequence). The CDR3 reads CSARQAGGAEAFF. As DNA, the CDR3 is TGCAGTGCTAGGCAGGCAGGGGGCGCTGAAGCTTTCTTT.

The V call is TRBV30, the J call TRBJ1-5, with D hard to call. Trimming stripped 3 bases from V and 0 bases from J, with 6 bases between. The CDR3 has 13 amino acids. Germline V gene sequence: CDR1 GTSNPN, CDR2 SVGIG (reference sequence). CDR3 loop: CAWREGSNQPQHF. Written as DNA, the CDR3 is TGTGCCTGGAGGGAGGGTAGCAATCAGCCCCAGCATTTT. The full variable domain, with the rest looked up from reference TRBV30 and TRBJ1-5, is SQTIHQWPATLVQPVGSPLSLECTVEGTSNPNLYWYRQAAGRGLQLLFYSVGIGQISSEVPQNLSASRPQDRQFILSSKKLLLSDSGFYLCAWREGSNQPQHFGDGTRLSIL.

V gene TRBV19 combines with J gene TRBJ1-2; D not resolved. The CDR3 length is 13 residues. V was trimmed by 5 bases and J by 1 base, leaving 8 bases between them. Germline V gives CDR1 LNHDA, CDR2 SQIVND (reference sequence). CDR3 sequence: CASSDGINYGYTF. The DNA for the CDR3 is TGTGCCAGTAGTGACGGTATTAACTATGGCTACACCTTC.

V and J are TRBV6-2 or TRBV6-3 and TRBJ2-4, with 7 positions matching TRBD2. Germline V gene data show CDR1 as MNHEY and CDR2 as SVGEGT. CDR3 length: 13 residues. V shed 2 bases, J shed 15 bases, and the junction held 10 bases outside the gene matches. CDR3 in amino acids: CASSYNSRGGWYF. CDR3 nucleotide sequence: TGTGCCAGCAGTTACAACTCCCGCGGGGGTTGGTACTTC.

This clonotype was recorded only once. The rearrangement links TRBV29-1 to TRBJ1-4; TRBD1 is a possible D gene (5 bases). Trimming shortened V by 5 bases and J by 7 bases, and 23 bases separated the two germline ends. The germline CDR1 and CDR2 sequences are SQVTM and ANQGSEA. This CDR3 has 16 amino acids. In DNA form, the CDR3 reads TGCAGCGTTACCATCGCTTCAGGGCTGCTACCTGAAAAACTGTTTTTT. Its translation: CSVTIASGLLPEKLFF.

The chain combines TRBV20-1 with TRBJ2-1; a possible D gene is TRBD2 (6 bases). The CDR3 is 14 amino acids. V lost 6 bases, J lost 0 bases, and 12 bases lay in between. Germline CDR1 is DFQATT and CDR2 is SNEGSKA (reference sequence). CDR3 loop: CSARGASSYNEQFF. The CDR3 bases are TGCAGTGCCCGCGGGGCTAGCTCCTACAATGAGCAGTTCTTC.

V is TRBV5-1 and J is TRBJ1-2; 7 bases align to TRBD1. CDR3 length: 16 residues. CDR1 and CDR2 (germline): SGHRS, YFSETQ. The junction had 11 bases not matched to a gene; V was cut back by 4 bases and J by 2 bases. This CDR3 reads CASSGGFGQANYGYTF. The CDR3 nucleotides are TGCGCCAGCAGCGGAGGATTCGGACAGGCCAACTATGGCTACACCTTC.

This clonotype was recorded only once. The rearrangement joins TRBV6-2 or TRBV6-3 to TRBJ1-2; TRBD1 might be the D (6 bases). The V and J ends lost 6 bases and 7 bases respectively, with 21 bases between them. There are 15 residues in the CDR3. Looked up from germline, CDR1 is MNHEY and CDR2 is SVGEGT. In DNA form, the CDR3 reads TGTGCCAGCAGCCGAACAAACAGGGTACGAATTGGCTACACCTTC. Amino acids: CASSRTNRVRIGYTF.

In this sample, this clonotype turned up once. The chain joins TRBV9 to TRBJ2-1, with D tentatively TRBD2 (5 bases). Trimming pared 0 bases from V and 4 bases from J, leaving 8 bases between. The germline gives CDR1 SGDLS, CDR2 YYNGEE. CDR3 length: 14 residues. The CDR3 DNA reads TGTGCCAGCAGCGTAGCTAGGGAGTACAATGAGCAGTTCTTC. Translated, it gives CASSVAREYNEQFF.

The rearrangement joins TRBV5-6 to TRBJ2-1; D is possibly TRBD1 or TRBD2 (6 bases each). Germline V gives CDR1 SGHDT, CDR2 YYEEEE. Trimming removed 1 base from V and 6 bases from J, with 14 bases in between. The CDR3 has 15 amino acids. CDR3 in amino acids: CASSLYRGPPNEQFF. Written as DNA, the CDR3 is TGTGCCAGCAGCTTGTATCGGGGGCCACCCAATGAGCAGTTCTTC.

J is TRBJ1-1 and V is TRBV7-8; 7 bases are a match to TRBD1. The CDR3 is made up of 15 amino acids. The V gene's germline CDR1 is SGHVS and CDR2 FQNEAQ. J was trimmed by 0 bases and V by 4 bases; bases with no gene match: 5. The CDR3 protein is CASSSMDRLNTEAFF. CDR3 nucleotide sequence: TGTGCCAGCAGCTCCATGGACAGGTTGAACACTGAAGCTTTCTTT.

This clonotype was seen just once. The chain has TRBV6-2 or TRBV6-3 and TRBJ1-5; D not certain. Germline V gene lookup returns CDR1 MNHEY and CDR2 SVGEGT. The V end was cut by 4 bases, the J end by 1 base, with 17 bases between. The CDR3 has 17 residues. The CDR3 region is CASSWGSSGWSNQPQHF. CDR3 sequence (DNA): TGTGCCAGCAGTTGGGGTTCGTCAGGATGGAGCAATCAGCCCCAGCATTTT.

As DNA, the CDR3 is TGCAGTGCTAGGCCCAGTGCGGAGAACACTGAAGCTTTCTTT. Its translation is CSARPSAENTEAFF. The rearrangement uses TRBV20-1 and TRBJ1-1, with D hard to call. With 3 bases removed from V and 1 base from J, the gap between germline ends came to 12 bases. Germline V gives CDR1 DFQATT, CDR2 SNEGSKA (reference sequence). The CDR3 consists of 14 residues.

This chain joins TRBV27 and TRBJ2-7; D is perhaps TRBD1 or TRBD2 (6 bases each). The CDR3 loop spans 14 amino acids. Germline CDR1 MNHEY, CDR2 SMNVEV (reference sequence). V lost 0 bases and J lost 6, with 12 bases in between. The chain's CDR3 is CASSLSIEGGEQYF. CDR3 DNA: TGTGCCAGCAGTTTATCGATAGAGGGGGGCGAGCAGTACTTC.

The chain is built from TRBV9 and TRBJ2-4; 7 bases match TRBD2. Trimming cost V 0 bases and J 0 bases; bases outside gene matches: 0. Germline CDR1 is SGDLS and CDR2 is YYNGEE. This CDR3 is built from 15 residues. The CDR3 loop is CASSVAGGAKNIQYF. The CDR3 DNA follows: TGTGCCAGCAGCGTAGCGGGGGGAGCCAAAAACATTCAGTACTTC.

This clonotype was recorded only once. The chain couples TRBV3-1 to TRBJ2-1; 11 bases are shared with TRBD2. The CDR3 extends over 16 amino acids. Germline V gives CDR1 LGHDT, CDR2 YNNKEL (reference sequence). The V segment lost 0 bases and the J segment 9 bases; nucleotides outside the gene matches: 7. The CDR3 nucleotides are TGTGCCAGCAGCCAAGATAGGCCTAGCGGGGGGATTGAGCAGTTCTTC. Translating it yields CASSQDRPSGGIEQFF.

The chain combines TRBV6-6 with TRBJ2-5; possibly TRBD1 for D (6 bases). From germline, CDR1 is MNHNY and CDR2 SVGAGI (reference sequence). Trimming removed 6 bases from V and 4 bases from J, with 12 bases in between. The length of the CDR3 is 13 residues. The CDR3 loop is CASRTKGVETQYF. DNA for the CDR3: TGTGCCAGCAGAACGAAGGGGGTAGAGACCCAGTACTTC.

CDR3 DNA: TGCAGCGTTGGGCCAAGGACAGGTCGGGAGCAGTACTTC. Encoded protein: CSVGPRTGREQYF. This chain uses TRBV29-1 with TRBJ2-7; TRBD1 agrees at 7 bases. CDR1 is SQVTM and CDR2 is ANQGSEA in the germline V gene. This CDR3 is 13 amino acids long. J was trimmed by 7 bases and V by 4 bases; bases with no gene match: 10.

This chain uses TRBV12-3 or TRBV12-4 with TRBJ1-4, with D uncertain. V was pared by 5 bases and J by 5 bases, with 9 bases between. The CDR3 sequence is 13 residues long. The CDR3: CASSKEHNEKLFF. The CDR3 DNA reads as TGTGCCAGCAGTAAAGAGCACAATGAAAAACTGTTTTTT.

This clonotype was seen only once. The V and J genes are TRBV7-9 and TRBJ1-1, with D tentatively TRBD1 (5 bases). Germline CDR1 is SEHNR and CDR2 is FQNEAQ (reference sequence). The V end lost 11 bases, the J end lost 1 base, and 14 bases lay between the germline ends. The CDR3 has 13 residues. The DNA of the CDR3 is TGTGCCTGCACCGGGACCTCGAACACTGAAGCTTTCTTT. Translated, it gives CACTGTSNTEAFF.

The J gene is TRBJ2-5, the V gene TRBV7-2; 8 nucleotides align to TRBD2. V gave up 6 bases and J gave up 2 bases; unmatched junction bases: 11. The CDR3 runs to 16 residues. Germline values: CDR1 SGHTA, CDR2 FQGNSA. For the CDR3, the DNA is TGTGCCAGCAGTTCGAGCCGTACTAGCGGACAAGAGACCCAGTACTTC. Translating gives CASSSSRTSGQETQYF.

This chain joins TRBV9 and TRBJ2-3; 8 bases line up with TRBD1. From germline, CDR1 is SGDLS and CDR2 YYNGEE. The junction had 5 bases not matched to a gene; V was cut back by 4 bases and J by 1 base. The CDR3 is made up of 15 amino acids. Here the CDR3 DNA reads TGTGCCAGCAGCACGCTGACAGGGGGCACAGATACGCAGTATTTT. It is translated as CASSTLTGGTDTQYF.

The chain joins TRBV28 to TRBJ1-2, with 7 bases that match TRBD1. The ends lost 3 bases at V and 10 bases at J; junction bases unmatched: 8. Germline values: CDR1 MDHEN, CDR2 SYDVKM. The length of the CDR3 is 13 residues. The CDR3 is CASSFRTGHDYTF. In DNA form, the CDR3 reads TGTGCCAGCAGTTTCCGGACAGGCCACGACTACACCTTC.

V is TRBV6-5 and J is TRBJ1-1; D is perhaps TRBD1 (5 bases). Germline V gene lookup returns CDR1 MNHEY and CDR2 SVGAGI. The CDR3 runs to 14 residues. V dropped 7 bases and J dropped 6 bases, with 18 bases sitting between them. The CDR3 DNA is TGTGCCAGCATTCAAGGGAGCCAAGGGGCTGAAGCTTTCTTT. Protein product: CASIQGSQGAEAFF.

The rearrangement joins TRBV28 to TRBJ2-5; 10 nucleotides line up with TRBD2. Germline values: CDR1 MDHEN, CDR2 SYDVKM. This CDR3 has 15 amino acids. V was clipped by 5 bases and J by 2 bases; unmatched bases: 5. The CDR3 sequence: CASSTKRGGQETQYF. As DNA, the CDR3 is TGTGCCAGCAGTACTAAGCGGGGGGGACAAGAGACCCAGTACTTC.

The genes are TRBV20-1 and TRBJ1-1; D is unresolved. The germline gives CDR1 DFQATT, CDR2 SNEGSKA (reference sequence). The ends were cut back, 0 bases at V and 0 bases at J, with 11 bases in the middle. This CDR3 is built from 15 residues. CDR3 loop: CSARDPGHMNTEAFF. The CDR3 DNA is TGCAGTGCTAGAGATCCGGGCCACATGAACACTGAAGCTTTCTTT.

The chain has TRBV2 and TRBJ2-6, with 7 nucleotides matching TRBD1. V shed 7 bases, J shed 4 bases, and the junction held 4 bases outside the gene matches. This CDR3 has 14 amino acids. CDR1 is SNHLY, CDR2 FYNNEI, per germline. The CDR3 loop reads CASTRTGGANVLTF. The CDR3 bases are TGTGCCAGCACTCGGACAGGAGGGGCCAACGTCCTGACTTTC.